This paragraph reports one TCR beta chain. Its antigen is still unknown. Unique molecular identifiers were used in preparing the TCRbeta library. MiXCR was run by TCRdb on the PCR reads, yielding one entry per CDR3 protein. The table includes 450,000 to 550,000 distinct CDR3 sequences, 11% detected once. Germline V CDR1 and CDR2: ENHRY, SYGVKD. The CDR3 contains 17 residues. Trimming stripped 5 bases from V and 5 bases from J, with 24 bases between. These data belong to a study of T-cell reconstitution after alpha-beta-depleted transplantation in children. Study results and caveats: The study reportedly traced alpha-beta T cells about two months after transplant to several hundred expanded graft clones. At the one-year point after transplant, T-cell counts and TCRbeta diversity were found to come mostly from T cells that had been newly produced.

The receptor was derived from a female patient between 2 and 15 years old who had a stem cell transplant for aplastic anemia, so the T cells may come from the graft donor. The sequencing here drew on PBMCs, mostly from graft donor cells, taken 180 days after TCRalphabeta/CD19-depleted stem cell transplant. The rearrangement joins TRBV10-3 to TRBJ2-5, with D perhaps TRBD1 (6 bases). The CDR3 here is CAISRQAGYTGTETQYF. Written as DNA, the CDR3 is TGTGCCATCAGTAGACAGGCGGGTTACACGGGGACGGAGACCCAGTACTTC.